This T cell receptor (beta chain) was captured by sequencing in a study of T cells in Graves' hyperthyroidism and ophthalmopathy. Regarding the study as a whole: Most expanded thyroid clonotypes above 0.001 recurred in blood.

The CDR3 runs to 15 residues. CDR1 and CDR2 (germline): DFQATT, SNEGSKA (reference sequence). V shed 5 bases, J shed 3 bases, and the junction held 9 bases outside the gene matches. This clonotype was seen at least ten times. Its antigen is still unknown. Researchers defined stable Graves' hyperthyroidism as no ophthalmopathy progression within 18 months. From RNA transcripts, TCR beta CDR3 regions were amplified. HTBI primers were used for first-round RT-PCR of the TCR CDR3. TCRdb itself ran the multiplex PCR reads through MiXCR, one entry per CDR3 protein. The sample yields more than 650,000 distinct CDR3 sequences, 12% to 15% seen once.

The rearrangement uses TRBV20-1 and TRBJ1-3; 8 nucleotides align to TRBD1. Sample: blood. The receptor comes from a woman younger than 30 with Graves' hyperthyroidism. The CDR3 loop reads CSAWEDRDGGNTIYF. The CDR3 DNA reads TGCAGTGCTTGGGAGGACAGGGACGGTGGAAACACCATATATTTT.